The sequence of this TCR beta chain was determined in a study of shared clonotypes between healthy human individuals. Regarding the study as a whole: An effect of sequencing depth on clonotype sharing among donors was expected. Sampling included only blood; tissue repertoires likely differ.

Positive CCR7 selection of CD45RO-negative cells yielded the naive CD8 cells, and terminally differentiated effector memory CD45RA+ cells were excluded. Comment on this clone: Its target is not known.

Trimming removed 3 bases at V and 4 bases at J, with 13 bases between. CDR3 size: 15 residues. Germline V gene data show CDR1 as MNHEY and CDR2 as SMNVEV (reference sequence). Assay: immunoSEQ multiplex PCR; the TCRdb copy retains only in-frame clones and omits some. The sample has some 1,900,000 clones; just under 95% are singletons. This chain links TRBV27 with TRBJ2-1; D is undetermined. Sequences were obtained from naive CD8+ T cells sorted from blood. This TCR was recovered from a man aged 18 to 29 in good health. The CDR3 nucleotides are TGTGCCAGCAGTTTTGTTCCGGACGAATACAATGAGCAGTTCTTC. The encoded protein is CASSFVPDEYNEQFF.